Here is one T cell receptor beta chain with its context. Its antigen is unknown. Base quality data are lacking; no much larger clone is found one base away. At one collaborating source in Seattle, patients were enrolled during active infection and were followed longitudinally through the course of disease. Whole blood was collected in K2EDTA tubes by collaborating institutions according to the institutions' own protocols. Collaborator samples were shipped for TCRbeta analysis as frozen whole blood, isolated PBMCs, or DNA extracted from either sample type. TCRbeta CDR3 regions were amplified from genomic DNA using the immunoSEQ Assay, a bias-controlled multiplex PCR. Turning to the authors' computational methods: Nucleated cell counts per sample were estimated from amplification of reference gene primers within the assay. To quantify the absolute abundance of each unique TCRbeta CDR3 rearrangement, sequence reads were collapsed and filtered. For each sample, productive Simpson clonality was calculated as the square root of Simpson's diversity index over productive rearrangements. What TCRdb holds here is the immuneACCESS table cut down to in-frame rearrangements. Part of the clones is not present; checked against another copy, under half of the missing clones reflect an unresolved V gene, and the others are unexplained. V and J calls and clone size come straight from that table; D and trimming were deduced from the DNA. For this sample the table gives about 230,000 clones, of which roughly 85% were detected only once. 5.1% of the sample is taken by the ten largest.

This specimen comes from a study of blood T cell repertoires in COVID-19 (TCRdb year 2020). With respect to the entire study: The collaborator samples originated in the United States, Italy and Spain and spanned the acute and convalescent phases of COVID-19. Where HLA class I and class II types were available, the types were taken from metadata supplied by the sample provider, not from assay-based typing. The material from the prospective study consisted of cDNA or gDNA derived from T cells, B-cell-depleted T cells, or PBMCs. The repertoires were released in a freely available public database meant as a resource for research on the immune response to SARS-CoV-2. Deeply sampled blood TCRbeta repertoires from subjects exposed to, actively infected with, or recovered from COVID-19 were included in the dataset. The samples were drawn from the first 160 participants of the ongoing ImmuneRACE study and from 1,254 subjects provided by 6 global collaborators. Sample metadata almost always included a de-identified subject ID, COVID-19 status, age in years and sex. Study-wide findings and limitations: How much clinical and demographic metadata was included differed by source and by participant, and the metadata was provided uncurated.

The CDR3 runs 14 amino acids, cysteine and phenylalanine included. The CDR3 DNA has 42 bases and is translated from base 1. The germline V gene specifies SNHLY as CDR1 and FYNNEI as CDR2. Trimming at the junction amounts to 6 bases on V and 0 bases on J, and the germline ends lie 9 bases apart. The sequencing sample was made of peripheral blood. The chain couples TRBV2 to TRBJ1-5; no confident D gene assignment can be made. The receptor was derived from a man in his fifties or sixties with COVID-19, enrolled during active disease. The CDR3 reads CASSLLYSNQPQHF. DNA sequence: TGTGCCAGCAGCCTCCTATATAGCAATCAGCCCCAGCATTTT.